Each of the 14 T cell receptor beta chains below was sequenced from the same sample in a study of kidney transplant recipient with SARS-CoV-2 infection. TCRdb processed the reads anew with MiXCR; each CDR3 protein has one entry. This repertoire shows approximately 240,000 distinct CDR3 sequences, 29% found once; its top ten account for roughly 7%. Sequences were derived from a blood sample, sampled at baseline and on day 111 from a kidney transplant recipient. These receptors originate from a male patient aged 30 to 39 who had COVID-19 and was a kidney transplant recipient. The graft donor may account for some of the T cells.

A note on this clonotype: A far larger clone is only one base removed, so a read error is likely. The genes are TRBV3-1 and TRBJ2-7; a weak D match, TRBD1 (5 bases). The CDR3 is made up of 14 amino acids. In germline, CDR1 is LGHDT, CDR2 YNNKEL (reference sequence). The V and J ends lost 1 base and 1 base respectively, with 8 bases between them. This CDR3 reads CASSQGPGSYEQYF. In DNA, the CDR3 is TGTGCCAGCAGCCAAGGCCCAGGGTCCTACGAGCAGTACTTC.

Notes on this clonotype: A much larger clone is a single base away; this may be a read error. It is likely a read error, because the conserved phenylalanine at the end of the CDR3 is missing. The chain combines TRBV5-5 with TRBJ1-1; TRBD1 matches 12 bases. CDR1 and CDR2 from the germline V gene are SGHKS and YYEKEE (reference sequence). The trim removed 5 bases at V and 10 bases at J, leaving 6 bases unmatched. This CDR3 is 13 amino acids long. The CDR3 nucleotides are TGTGCCAGCAGTCCGGGACAGGGGGCGCGAGCTTTCCTT. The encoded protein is CASSPGQGARAFL.

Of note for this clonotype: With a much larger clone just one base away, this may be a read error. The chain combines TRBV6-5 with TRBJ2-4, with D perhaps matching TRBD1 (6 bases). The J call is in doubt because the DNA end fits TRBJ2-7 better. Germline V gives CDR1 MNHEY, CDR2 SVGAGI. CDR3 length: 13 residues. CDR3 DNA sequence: TGTGTCAGCAGTCGGACAGTAGACTACGAGCAGTACTTC. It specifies CVSSRTVDYEQYF.

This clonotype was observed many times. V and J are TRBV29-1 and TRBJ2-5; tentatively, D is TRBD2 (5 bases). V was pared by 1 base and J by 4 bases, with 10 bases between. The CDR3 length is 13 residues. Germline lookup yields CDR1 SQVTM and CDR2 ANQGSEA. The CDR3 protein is CSVEAEAGETQYF. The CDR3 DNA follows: TGCAGCGTTGAAGCCGAGGCGGGAGAGACCCAGTACTTC.

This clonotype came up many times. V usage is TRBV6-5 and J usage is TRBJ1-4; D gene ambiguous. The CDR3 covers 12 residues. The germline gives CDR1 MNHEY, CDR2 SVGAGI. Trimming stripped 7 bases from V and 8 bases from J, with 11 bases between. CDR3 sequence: CASTLGGEKLFF. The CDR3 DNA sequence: TGTGCCAGCACCCTTGGAGGCGAAAAACTGTTTTTT.

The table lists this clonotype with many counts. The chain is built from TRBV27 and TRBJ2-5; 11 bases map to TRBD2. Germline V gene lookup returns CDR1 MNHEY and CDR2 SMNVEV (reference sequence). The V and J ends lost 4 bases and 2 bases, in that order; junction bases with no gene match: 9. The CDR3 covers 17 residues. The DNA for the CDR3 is TGTGCCAGCAGTTCCCGTCCCGGGACTAGCGGACAAGAGACCCAGTACTTC. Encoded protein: CASSSRPGTSGQETQYF.

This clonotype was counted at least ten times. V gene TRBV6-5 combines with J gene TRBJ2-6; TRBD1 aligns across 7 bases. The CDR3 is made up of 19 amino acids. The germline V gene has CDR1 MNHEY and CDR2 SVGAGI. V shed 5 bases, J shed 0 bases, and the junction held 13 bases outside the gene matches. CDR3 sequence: CASSAQDRTFYSGANVLTF. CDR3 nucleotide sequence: TGTGCCAGCAGTGCACAGGACAGGACTTTTTACTCTGGGGCCAACGTCCTGACTTTC.

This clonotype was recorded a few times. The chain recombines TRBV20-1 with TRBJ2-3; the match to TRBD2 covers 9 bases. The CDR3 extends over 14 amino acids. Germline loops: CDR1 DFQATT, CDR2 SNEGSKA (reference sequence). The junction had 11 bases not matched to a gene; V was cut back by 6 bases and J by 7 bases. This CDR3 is CSAQRAGGRYTQYF. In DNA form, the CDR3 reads TGCAGTGCCCAAAGAGCGGGAGGTCGGTATACGCAGTATTTT.

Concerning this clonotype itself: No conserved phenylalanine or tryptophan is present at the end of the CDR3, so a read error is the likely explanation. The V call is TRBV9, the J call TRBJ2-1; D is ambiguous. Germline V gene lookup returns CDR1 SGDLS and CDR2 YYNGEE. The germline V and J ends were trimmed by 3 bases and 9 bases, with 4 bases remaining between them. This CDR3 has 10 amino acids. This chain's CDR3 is CASSGTEQFL. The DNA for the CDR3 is TGTGCCAGCAGCGGGACTGAGCAGTTCCTC.

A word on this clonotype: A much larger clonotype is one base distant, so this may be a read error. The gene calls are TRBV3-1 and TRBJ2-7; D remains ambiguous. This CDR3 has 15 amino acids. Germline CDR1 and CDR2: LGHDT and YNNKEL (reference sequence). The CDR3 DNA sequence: TGTGCCAGCAGTCAAGACCTCCTGCCCCCCTACGAGCAGTACTTC. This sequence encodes CASSQDLLPPYEQYF.

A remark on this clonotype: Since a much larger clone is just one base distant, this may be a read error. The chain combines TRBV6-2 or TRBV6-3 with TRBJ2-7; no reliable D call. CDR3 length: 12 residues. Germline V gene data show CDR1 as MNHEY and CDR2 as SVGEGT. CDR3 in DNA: TGTGCCGGCAGCCAGAGTGCTGCCGAGCAGTACTTC. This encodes CAGSQSAAEQYF.

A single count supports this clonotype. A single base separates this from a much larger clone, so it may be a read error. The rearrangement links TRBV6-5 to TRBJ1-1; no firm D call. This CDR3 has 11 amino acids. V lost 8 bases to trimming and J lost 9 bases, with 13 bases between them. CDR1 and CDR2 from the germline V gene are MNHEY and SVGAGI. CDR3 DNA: TGTGCCAGCTGTGAGAGTTTCAAAGCTTTCTTT. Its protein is CASCESFKAFF.

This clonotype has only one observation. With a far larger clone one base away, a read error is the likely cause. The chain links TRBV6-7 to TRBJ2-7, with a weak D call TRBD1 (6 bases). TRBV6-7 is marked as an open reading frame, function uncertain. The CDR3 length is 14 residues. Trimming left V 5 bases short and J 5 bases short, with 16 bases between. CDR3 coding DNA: TGTGCCAGCAGTGTGGGGGCTAGCTGGGACGAGCAGTACGTC. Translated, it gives CASSVGASWDEQYV.

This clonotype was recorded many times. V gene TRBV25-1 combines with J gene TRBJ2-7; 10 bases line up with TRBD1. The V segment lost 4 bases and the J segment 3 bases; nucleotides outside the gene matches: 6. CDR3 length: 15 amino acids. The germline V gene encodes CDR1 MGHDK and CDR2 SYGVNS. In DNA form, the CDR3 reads TGTGCCAGCAGTGGGCCCGGGACAGGGGTCTACGAGCAGTACTTC. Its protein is CASSGPGTGVYEQYF.